This T cell receptor beta chain is from a study of radiotherapy plus CTLA-4 blockade in lung cancer. Looking at the study overall: Of the patients, about 17% showed objective responses and around 29% attained disease control. Broader study findings: It was early blood T cell clone dynamics, with interferon-beta, that reportedly best predicted response. Tumor-derived TCR clones expanded in blood after radiotherapy plus ipilimumab.

For this clone: Antigen specificity is unknown.

Here immunoSEQ multiplex PCR was the method, and the copy in TCRdb shows in-frame clones only, minus some. The data contain around 26,000 clones, 70% to 75% of them singletons. The CDR3 covers 15 residues. Germline V CDR1 and CDR2: SNHLY, FYNNEI. V lost 2 bases, J lost 1 base, and 10 bases lay in between. The gene calls are TRBV2 and TRBJ2-3; the D gene is possibly TRBD2 (6 bases). The sequencing used peripheral blood, collected from a patient treated with radiotherapy plus ipilimumab. This TCR came from a human donor with non-small cell lung cancer whose response to radiotherapy plus ipilimumab could not be evaluated. The CDR3 region is CASSELALRTDTQYF. The DNA for the CDR3 is TGTGCCAGCAGTGAACTAGCGTTACGCACAGATACGCAGTATTTT.